This is a list of T cell receptor beta chains from one sample in a study of CD8 T cells in ankylosing spondylitis. TCRdb independently ran MiXCR on the 5' RACE reads; one entry per CDR3 protein. Altogether around 890,000 distinct CDR3 sequences are present, 12% being singletons, with the ten largest covering about 0.5%. The sequenced material came from blood, either unsorted or a sorted T cell fraction (not recorded which). Source of these receptors: a male donor with ankylosing spondylitis. CDR3s include the opening cysteine and the closing phenylalanine or tryptophan. Each record gives: D gene, J gene, clone size, V gene, CDR3 DNA, CDR3 protein. The D gene is left open where the match is weak. Size values are once, few and many counts, or a class for expanded clones, and some rows have none.

>TRBD2|TRBJ2-5|few|TRBV20-1
TGCAGTGCTGTTAGCTTACTAGCGGTCCTCCGAGGGGAGACCCAGTACTTC
CSAVSLLAVLRGETQYF
>TRBD1|TRBJ1-2|many|TRBV29-1
TGCAGCGTCCTACCACAGGGGGCGCAGGACTATGGCTACACCTTC
CSVLPQGAQDYGYTF
>.|TRBJ2-7|.|TRBV20-1
TGCAGTCCCTCTGTGGGACCTTACGAGCAGTACTTC
CSPSVGPYEQYF
>TRBD2|TRBJ2-3|many|TRBV27
TGTGCCAGCAGTTTATTCGGGGGGGGCCAGGGAGATACGCAGTATTTT
CASSLFGGGQGDTQYF
>.|TRBJ2-7|many|TRBV5-1
TGCGCCAGCAGCTCGGGGGTCGGGCGGAATTACGAGCAGTACTTC
CASSSGVGRNYEQYF
>.|TRBJ1-2|many|TRBV29-1
TGCAGCGTTGCTGAAAATAACTATGGCTACACCTTC
CSVAENNYGYTF
>.|TRBJ2-7|few|TRBV6-5
TGTGCCAGCAGGTACTGGCAGGGTGGCGAGCAGTACTTC
CASRYWQGGEQYF
>.|TRBJ1-1|many|TRBV10-3
TGTGCCATCAGTGAGTCGACCGGGGACACTGAAGCTTTCTTT
CAISESTGDTEAFF
>.|TRBJ2-4|few|TRBV7-8
TGTGCCAGCAGCCCGCAGGGGCTACTAGCCAAAAACATTCAGTACTTC
CASSPQGLLAKNIQYF
>.|TRBJ2-7|few|TRBV7-2
TGTGCCAGCAGCTTTGATCCTAGCTCCTACGAGCAGTACTTC
CASSFDPSSYEQYF
>.|TRBJ2-2|.|TRBV7-9
TGTGCCAGCACCCTGTGGACGAGCACCGGGGAGCTGTTTTTT
CASTLWTSTGELFF
>.|TRBJ1-1|.|TRBV6-1
TGTGCCAGCAGCCCCGCCGGGAAGAACACTGAAGCTTTCTTT
CASSPAGKNTEAFF
>TRBD2|TRBJ2-2|.|TRBV20-1
TGCAGTGCTAGTGGGCTAGCGGACTGGGCCGGGGAGCTGTTTTTT
CSASGLADWAGELFF
>.|TRBJ2-1|few|TRBV27
TGTGCCAGCAGTTCCAGGAGGGGCCACAATGAGCAGTTCTTC
CASSSRRGHNEQFF
>.|TRBJ2-7|.|TRBV29-1
TGCAGCGCCGCGGGGCCGGAAGGGTCCGAGCAGTACTTC
CSAAGPEGSEQYF
>.|TRBJ1-1|many|TRBV20-1
TGCAGTGCTGCTACGGGGGTTGGGACTGAAGCTTTCTTT
CSAATGVGTEAFF
>TRBD2|TRBJ2-7|few|TRBV19
TGTGCCAGTGCGAGGACGGGGGGGCCCTACGAGCAGTACTTC
CASARTGGPYEQYF
>.|TRBJ2-5|few|TRBV5-4
TGTGCCAGCAGCTTGTGGCGCAGTAAAGAGACCCAGTACTTC
CASSLWRSKETQYF
>.|TRBJ2-1|few|TRBV7-2
TGTGCCAGCAGCTTAGGCTCCAGCGTCTCCTACAATGAGCAGTTCTTC
CASSLGSSVSYNEQFF
>.|TRBJ1-4|few|TRBV15
TGTGCCACCAGCAGAGGCGGAGGTAGTAATGAAAAACTGTTTTTT
CATSRGGGSNEKLFF
>.|TRBJ1-5|many|TRBV6-2/TRBV6-3
TGTGCCAGCAGTTACTCGCAGCGGCAGCCCCAGCATTTT
CASSYSQRQPQHF
>.|TRBJ1-4|many|TRBV12-3/TRBV12-4
TGTGCCAGCAGTTTAGGGCAGGGATGGGAAAAACTGTTTTTT
CASSLGQGWEKLFF